This section outlines one T cell receptor beta chain sequence together with its context. Antigen unknown. One entry per CDR3 protein, without DNA, is what TCRdb gives after re-calling the 5' RACE reads. The sample has hundreds of thousands of distinct CDR3 sequences; the top ten hold roughly 4.2%. Germline lookup yields CDR1 SGHTA and CDR2 FQGNSA. The CDR3 contains 14 residues. This specimen belongs to a study of T cells expressing NK-cell markers. Study at large: It was sorted CD3+CD56+NKG2C+, CD3+CD56+NKG2C- and CD3+CD56-NKG2C+ T cells that supplied the TCR beta repertoires. Sequencing covered eight donors, seven HCMV-seropositive and one seronegative. Whole-study results and caveats: A handful of donors likewise had their CD3+CD56-NKG2C+ fraction led by these clonotypes.

The sequencing sample was made of blood T cells: a sorted CD56 or NKG2C T cell subset, CD4+ or CD8+ T cells, or bulk PBMC T cells (not recorded which). The sequence derives from a woman aged 18 to 75 in good health. This chain connects TRBV7-2 to TRBJ2-7; the TCRdb D gene call, TRBD1, has no DNA to confirm it. The CDR3 protein is CASSLVRDNYEQYF. Supplemented by reference TRBV7-2 and TRBJ2-7, the full variable domain reads GAGVSQSPSNKVTEKGKDVELRCDPISGHTALYWYRQSLGQGLEFLIYFQGNSAPDKSGLPSDRFSAERTGGSVSTLTIQRTQQEDSAVYLCASSLVRDNYEQYFGPGTRLTVT.